The 30 T cell receptor beta chains listed next were all sequenced from one sample in a study of T cell responses to AZD1222 COVID-19 vaccine. The repertoire was sequenced with immunoSEQ multiplex PCR; TCRdb's copy has only in-frame clones and lacks some. The sample includes 140,000 to 150,000 clones, roughly nine tenths of them seen just once. This material consisted of peripheral blood, taken 28 days after the second dose of the MenACWY control vaccine. These receptors all come from an adult who received the MenACWY meningococcal vaccine as a control.

The chain employs TRBV10-3 and TRBJ1-4; D gene ambiguous. Germline V lookup: CDR1 ENHRY, CDR2 SYGVKD. Trimming removed 3 bases from V and 4 bases from J, with 15 bases in between. CDR3 length: 16 residues. The CDR3, as DNA: TGTGCCATCAGTGACCATAAGACGGGCAATAATGAAAAACTGTTTTTT. It yields the protein CAISDHKTGNNEKLFF.

The V and J genes are TRBV19 and TRBJ2-3; a possible D gene is TRBD2 (5 bases). The CDR3 has 14 residues. Trimming took 4 bases from V and 5 from J, leaving 13 bases between them. The germline V gene encodes CDR1 LNHDA and CDR2 SQIVND (reference sequence). The CDR3 DNA is TGTGCCAGTAGTACGTGGGAGAGGAGAGATACGCAGTATTTT. It encodes CASSTWERRDTQYF. The whole variable domain, filled in from reference TRBV19 and TRBJ2-3, reads DGGITQSPKYLFRKEGQNVTLSCEQNLNHDAMYWYRQDPGQGLRLIYYSQIVNDFQKGDIAEGYSVSREKKESFPLTVTSAQKNPTAFYLCASSTWERRDTQYFGPGTRLTVL.

V gene TRBV6-2 or TRBV6-3 combines with J gene TRBJ1-2; 10 nucleotides align to TRBD1. This CDR3 is built from 15 residues. Trimming cost V 2 bases and J 3 bases; bases outside gene matches: 3. Per germline, CDR1 MNHEY and CDR2 SVGEGT. CDR3 DNA: TGTGCCAGCAGTTACACGGACAGGGGGTACTATGGCTACACCTTC. It codes for CASSYTDRGYYGYTF.

V gene TRBV10-3 combines with J gene TRBJ2-5; TRBD1 matches at 7 bases. Per the germline V gene, CDR1 is ENHRY and CDR2 is SYGVKD. The CDR3 is made up of 13 amino acids. With V trimmed by 3 bases and J by 2 bases, 0 bases remained unmatched. CDR3: CAISDRGQETQYF. The CDR3 bases are TGTGCCATCAGTGACAGGGGGCAAGAGACCCAGTACTTC.

V and J are TRBV10-3 and TRBJ1-5; maybe TRBD1 (5 bases). V was shortened by 3 bases and J by 6 bases, with 15 bases between the two germline ends. Germline loops: CDR1 ENHRY, CDR2 SYGVKD. CDR3 length equals 15 residues. CDR3 loop: CAISEDSGGVQPQHF. The CDR3 DNA is TGTGCCATCAGTGAAGACTCGGGGGGTGTTCAGCCCCAGCATTTT.

This clone came up once. The V and J genes are TRBV30 and TRBJ1-1, with 7 bases identical to TRBD1. The CDR3 loop spans 11 amino acids. Germline-derived CDR1 and CDR2 are GTSNPN and SVGIG (reference sequence). The ends lost 3 bases at V and 12 bases at J; junction bases unmatched: 7. The CDR3 bases are TGTGCCTGGAGAGACCAGGGGGATTCTTTCTTT. Amino acids: CAWRDQGDSFF.

The chain uses TRBV28 and TRBJ1-5, with D perhaps matching TRBD1 (6 bases). V was trimmed by 8 bases and J by 3 bases, leaving 11 bases between them. Germline V gene sequence: CDR1 MDHEN, CDR2 SYDVKM. The CDR3 has 13 residues. The chain's CDR3 is CASVQGINQPQHF. DNA of the CDR3: TGTGCCAGCGTTCAGGGGATCAATCAGCCCCAGCATTTT.

The V and J genes are TRBV5-8 and TRBJ1-1; D not certain. Trimming stripped 1 base from V and 1 base from J, with 5 bases between. The V gene's germline CDR1 is SGHTS and CDR2 YDEGEE. This CDR3 has 13 amino acids. The CDR3 coding sequence is TGTGCCAGCAGCTTGTCAGCGAACACTGAAGCTTTCTTT. Protein product: CASSLSANTEAFF.

J is TRBJ1-1 and V is TRBV14, with D uncertain. Germline CDR1 is SGHDN and CDR2 is FVKESK. The CDR3 consists of 16 residues. Trimming removed 0 bases at V and 1 base at J, with 12 bases between. CDR3 DNA sequence: TGTGCCAGCAGCCAAGACGAATCGTCAGGGAACACTGAAGCTTTCTTT. Encoded protein: CASSQDESSGNTEAFF. The entire variable domain, with the rest obtained from reference TRBV14 and TRBJ1-1, is as follows: EAGVTQFPSHSVIEKGQTVTLRCDPISGHDNLYWYRRVMGKEIKFLLHFVKESKQDESGMPNNRFLAERTGGTYSTLKVQPAELEDSGVYFCASSQDESSGNTEAFFGQGTRLTVV.

The chain uses TRBV6-5 and TRBJ1-1; 8 bases line up with TRBD1. The V gene end was trimmed by 6 bases and the J gene end by 7 bases; junction bases not matched to a gene: 7. Per the germline V gene, CDR1 is MNHEY and CDR2 is SVGAGI. This CDR3 contains 13 residues. CDR3 sequence: CASRRGTGREAFF. The CDR3 coding sequence is TGTGCCAGCAGGAGGGGGACAGGACGTGAAGCTTTCTTT.

V usage is TRBV27 and J usage is TRBJ2-7, with 12 bases aligning to TRBD1. CDR1 is MNHEY and CDR2 is SMNVEV in the germline V gene (reference sequence). V was clipped by 6 bases and J by 5 bases; unmatched bases: 2. The length of the CDR3 is 13 residues. The CDR3 DNA follows: TGTGCCAGCAGCGGGACAGGGGGCAACGAGCAGTACTTC. Encoded protein: CASSGTGGNEQYF.

The gene calls are TRBV6-5 and TRBJ1-1; no clear D gene. V shed 6 bases and J shed 0 bases, with 11 bases lying between them. Germline assignment: CDR1 MNHEY and CDR2 SVGAGI. CDR3 size: 14 residues. CDR3 sequence reads: CASRQRVVNTEAFF. The CDR3 nucleotides read TGTGCCAGCAGGCAAAGGGTGGTGAACACTGAAGCTTTCTTT.

J is TRBJ2-5 and V is TRBV9, with no clear D. Trimming removed 3 bases from V and 2 bases from J, with 8 bases in between. This CDR3 has 13 amino acids. CDR1 and CDR2 from the germline V gene are SGDLS and YYNGEE. The CDR3 region has the DNA TGTGCCAGCAGCGATGAGTCACAAGAGACCCAGTACTTC. This translates into CASSDESQETQYF.

The rearrangement uses TRBV6-6 and TRBJ1-5; TRBD1 aligns across 9 bases. The trim removed 7 bases at V and 2 bases at J, leaving 9 bases unmatched. There are 16 residues in the CDR3. In germline, CDR1 is MNHNY, CDR2 SVGAGI (reference sequence). The CDR3 nucleotides read TGTGCCAGCACCACACAAGACAGGGGGGGCAATCAGCCCCAGCATTTT. Its translation is CASTTQDRGGNQPQHF.

CDR3: CASSTPLGQGAYEQYF. The CDR3 coding sequence is TGTGCCAGTAGTACCCCCCTGGGACAGGGGGCGTACGAGCAGTACTTC. This chain connects TRBV19 to TRBJ2-7; 12 bases line up with TRBD1. Germline trimming cut 4 bases from V and 4 bases from J; bases unmatched to any gene: 8. The CDR3 extends over 16 amino acids. Looked up from germline, CDR1 is LNHDA and CDR2 is SQIVND (reference sequence).

The chain links TRBV3-1 (or the pseudogene TRBV3-2) to TRBJ1-2; 7 nucleotides line up with TRBD1. Germline V gene lookup returns CDR1 LGHDT and CDR2 YNNKEL (reference sequence). CDR3 length: 13 residues. V shed 4 bases and J 8 bases; nucleotides not matched to a gene: 7. CDR3 sequence reads: CASSPTGARGYTF. CDR3 nucleotides: TGTGCCAGCAGCCCAACAGGGGCGAGGGGCTACACCTTC.

In this sample, this clone turned up once. The V call is TRBV30, the J call TRBJ1-5; D gene unclear. In germline, CDR1 is GTSNPN, CDR2 SVGIG (reference sequence). V dropped 0 bases and J dropped 3 bases, with 6 bases sitting between them. This CDR3 is built from 13 residues. DNA of the CDR3: TGTGCCTGGAGTGTCGGGAACAATCAGCCCCAGCATTTT. Encoded protein: CAWSVGNNQPQHF.

The genes are TRBV10-3 and TRBJ2-1, with D perhaps TRBD2 (7 bases). CDR3 length: 17 amino acids. V lost 1 base to trimming and J lost 6 bases, with 19 bases between them. Looked up from germline, CDR1 is ENHRY and CDR2 is SYGVKD. In DNA form, the CDR3 reads TGTGCCATCAGTGAGTTCGATGGGGGGGGCTTTGCCAATGAGCAGTTCTTC. Translated, it gives CAISEFDGGGFANEQFF.

The rearrangement joins TRBV6-2 or TRBV6-3 to TRBJ2-7, with 8 nucleotides matching TRBD1. The CDR3 totals 13 residues. V gave up 2 bases and J gave up 5 bases; unmatched junction bases: 2. In germline, CDR1 is MNHEY, CDR2 SVGEGT. Written as DNA, the CDR3 is TGTGCCAGCAGTTACGGACAGGGCGACGAGCAGTACTTC. This gives the protein CASSYGQGDEQYF.

This clone turned up a few times. V is TRBV5-1 and J is TRBJ1-2; the D gene is possibly TRBD1 (5 bases). Trimming cost V 4 bases and J 1 base, with 20 bases left between them. Germline CDR1 is SGHRS and CDR2 is YFSETQ. This CDR3 has 17 residues. The DNA for the CDR3 is TGCGCCAGCAGCCCGGGGGGGTCGACGGCACTTAACTATGGCTACACCTTC. This codes for CASSPGGSTALNYGYTF.

The chain joins TRBV15 to TRBJ2-3; weak D call: TRBD2 (5 bases). The CDR3 totals 17 residues. The V and J ends lost 0 bases and 4 bases respectively, with 17 bases between them. Germline V gene sequence: CDR1 LNHNV, CDR2 YYDKDF (reference sequence). CDR3 loop: CATSRDVRAQGSDTQYF. DNA of the CDR3: TGTGCCACCAGCAGAGATGTGAGGGCGCAAGGGTCAGATACGCAGTATTTT.

The gene calls are TRBV9 and TRBJ2-3; 13 positions match TRBD2. Germline CDR1 is SGDLS and CDR2 is YYNGEE. The trim removed 0 bases at V and 2 bases at J, leaving 3 bases unmatched. The CDR3 consists of 17 residues. In nucleotides, the CDR3 is TGTGCCAGCAGCGTAGAACTAGCGGGGGGGCCCACAGATACGCAGTATTTT. This sequence encodes CASSVELAGGPTDTQYF. Variable domain in full (rest from reference TRBV9 and TRBJ2-3): DSGVTQTPKHLITATGQRVTLRCSPRSGDLSVYWYQQSLDQGLQFLIQYYNGEERAKGNILERFSAQQFPDLHSELNLSSLELGDSALYFCASSVELAGGPTDTQYFGPGTRLTVL.

The chain links TRBV30 to TRBJ1-1; unclear D gene. The length of the CDR3 is 13 residues. The V end was cut by 4 bases, the J end by 1 base, with 10 bases between. Germline V gene lookup returns CDR1 GTSNPN and CDR2 SVGIG (reference sequence). CDR3: CAWIRAQNTEAFF. Written as DNA, the CDR3 is TGTGCCTGGATTAGGGCTCAGAACACTGAAGCTTTCTTT. The variable domain in full, completed from reference TRBV30 and TRBJ1-1, reads SQTIHQWPATLVQPVGSPLSLECTVEGTSNPNLYWYRQAAGRGLQLLFYSVGIGQISSEVPQNLSASRPQDRQFILSSKKLLLSDSGFYLCAWIRAQNTEAFFGQGTRLTVV.

V gene TRBV9 combines with J gene TRBJ1-1, with 10 bases lining up with TRBD1. Germline trimming cut 4 bases from V and 6 bases from J; bases unmatched to any gene: 9. The CDR3 extends over 15 amino acids. Germline CDR1 reads SGDLS; CDR2 reads YYNGEE. The CDR3 coding sequence is TGTGCCAGCAGCCCGGGAATGGGACAGGGGTCTGAAGCTTTCTTT. Amino acid sequence: CASSPGMGQGSEAFF. Based on the CDR3 plus reference TRBV9 and TRBJ1-1, the full variable domain is DSGVTQTPKHLITATGQRVTLRCSPRSGDLSVYWYQQSLDQGLQFLIQYYNGEERAKGNILERFSAQQFPDLHSELNLSSLELGDSALYFCASSPGMGQGSEAFFGQGTRLTVV.

CDR3 bases: TGTGCCAGCAGTGATGTAGGGGGCGGTGGCTACACCTTC. This codes for CASSDVGGGGYTF. The chain combines TRBV2 with TRBJ1-2; 7 bases fit TRBD1. The CDR3 is 13 amino acids. V dropped 3 bases and J dropped 7; count of bases not matched to a gene: 5. Germline CDR1 is SNHLY and CDR2 is FYNNEI.

J is TRBJ2-1 and V is TRBV11-2; D may be TRBD1 (6 bases). The germline gives CDR1 SGHAT, CDR2 FQNNGV. Deletions cut 2 bases from V and 6 bases from J, with 23 bases between. CDR3 length: 18 residues. CDR3 sequence reads: CASSLLQGLGFIPNEQFF. The DNA for the CDR3 is TGTGCCAGCAGCTTACTACAGGGCTTAGGTTTTATCCCCAATGAGCAGTTCTTC.

The chain links TRBV24-1 to TRBJ2-7; 10 nucleotides match TRBD2. V shed 7 bases and J 4 bases; nucleotides not matched to a gene: 3. CDR1 is KGHDR and CDR2 is SFDVKD in the germline V gene. The CDR3 spans 13 residues. CDR3 protein: CATSLAGGYEQYF. CDR3 nucleotide sequence: TGTGCCACCAGCTTAGCGGGAGGATACGAGCAGTACTTC.

The V gene is TRBV12-3 or TRBV12-4, the J gene TRBJ2-5; a weak D match, TRBD2 (5 bases). V shed 4 bases and J shed 4 bases, with 10 bases lying between them. This CDR3 has 13 amino acids. CDR3 in DNA: TGTGCCAGCAGTTATGCGGGTGGAGAGACCCAGTACTTC. It yields the protein CASSYAGGETQYF.

The chain recombines TRBV12-3 or TRBV12-4 with TRBJ1-1, with D unresolved. The CDR3 spans 12 residues. The V gene lost 3 bases and the J gene lost 4 bases, with 6 bases spanning the gap. This CDR3 reads CASSFVSTEAFF. CDR3 nucleotides: TGTGCCAGCAGTTTTGTCAGCACTGAAGCTTTCTTT.

The chain combines TRBV3-1 (or the pseudogene TRBV3-2) with TRBJ1-3; D unresolved. This CDR3 is built from 13 residues. The germline V gene encodes CDR1 LGHDT and CDR2 YNNKEL (reference sequence). The V and J ends lost 1 base and 4 bases respectively, with 5 bases between them. CDR3 in amino acids: CASSQGEGNTIYF. The CDR3 DNA is TGTGCCAGCAGCCAAGGAGAAGGAAACACCATATATTTT.